This T cell receptor beta chain was captured in a study of CXCR3-negative and CXCR3-positive naive CD8 T cells. The CDR3 consists of 14 residues. Germline CDR1 reads DFQATT; CDR2 reads SNEGSKA (reference sequence). Libraries of TRB cDNA were made by 5' RACE and carried UMIs. TCRdb reprocessed the 5' RACE reads and stores each CDR3 protein as one record, lacking DNA. The sample shows some 130,000 distinct CDR3 sequences, and less than 0.55% sits with its ten largest clones. The clonotype was recovered from a human donor in good health. Some clones in this sample may be carry-over from other donors' samples. The chain joins TRBV20-1 to TRBJ1-2; the D call from TCRdb, TRBD1, cannot be confirmed without DNA. The material sequenced was naive CXCR3- CD8+ T cells from blood. Subset in this sample: CD45RO-CCR7+CD27+CD95- naive CD8+ T cells lacking CXCR3 (TNR3-). CDR3 amino acids: CSARALGGGYGYTF.